These T cell receptor beta chains were read from a single sample in a study of T cell responses to AZD1222 COVID-19 vaccine. The data were produced by immunoSEQ multiplex PCR, yet TCRdb's version contains in-frame clones alone and is incomplete. This sample carries roughly 130,000 clones, more than 85% of them seen once, and the ten largest clones take roughly 4%. The specimen was peripheral blood, collected 28 days after the second AZD1222 dose. All receptors derive from an adult who received the AZD1222 COVID-19 vaccine. CDR3s include the opening cysteine and the closing phenylalanine or tryptophan. The order of the fields is V gene, clone size, J gene, D gene, CDR3 DNA, CDR3 protein. A D gene is named only where the DNA matches it firmly. Clone size is given for some rows only: seen once, a few or many times, or a class if the clone is expanded.

>TRBV18|NA|TRBJ2-5|NA
TGTGCCAGCTCACCATGGTCCGGGCAAGAGACCCAGTACTTC
CASSPWSGQETQYF
>TRBV6-1|NA|TRBJ1-4|TRBD1
TGTGCCAGCAGTGAACCCCCCGGGACAGGAAATGAAAAACTGTTTTTT
CASSEPPGTGNEKLFF
>TRBV12-3/TRBV12-4|NA|TRBJ1-6|TRBD1
TGTGCCAGCAGCCCAGAGAACAGGGGCCCCCTCCACTTT
CASSPENRGPLHF
>TRBV5-1|NA|TRBJ1-1|TRBD1
TGCGCCAGCAGCTTAGCCGGGACAGGGGGCACTGAAGCTTTCTTT
CASSLAGTGGTEAFF
>TRBV28|NA|TRBJ2-1|TRBD2
TGTGCCAGCAGTTCACTTCCGGGACTAGCGCACAATGAGCAGTTCTTC
CASSSLPGLAHNEQFF
>TRBV24-1|once|TRBJ1-1|NA
TGTGCCACCAGTGAATACGACATAGGGGTGGATGAAGCTTTCTTT
CATSEYDIGVDEAFF
>TRBV6-5|NA|TRBJ1-2|TRBD1
TGTGCCAGCAGGGGGAACGACAGGGCCCTGGATGGCTACACCTTC
CASRGNDRALDGYTF
>TRBV5-5|NA|TRBJ2-1|NA
TGTGCCAGCAGCTTAAGCGGGTTAAACAATGAGCAGTTCTTC
CASSLSGLNNEQFF
>TRBV6-5|NA|TRBJ1-2|NA
TGTGCCAGCAGTCCCTTTTGGGACACGGAACGTTACACCTTC
CASSPFWDTERYTF
>TRBV7-9|NA|TRBJ2-5|TRBD1
TGTGCCAGCAGCTTGCTACAGGGGGTGCATGAGACCCAGTACTTC
CASSLLQGVHETQYF
>TRBV7-9|NA|TRBJ1-2|TRBD1
TGTGCCAGCAGCCATGGGGGACAGGAGGTGTATGGCTACACCTTC
CASSHGGQEVYGYTF
>TRBV6-2/TRBV6-3|NA|TRBJ1-6|NA
TGTGCCAGCAGTTACTCGGCAAACCGTGCTTCTTCACCCCTCCACTTT
CASSYSANRASSPLHF
>TRBV12-3/TRBV12-4|NA|TRBJ2-2|NA
TGTGCCAGCAGTTTAGCGCGGGTCGGGGAGCTGTTTTTT
CASSLARVGELFF
>TRBV12-5|NA|TRBJ2-2|NA
TGTGCTAGTGGTGCTGGGGCTTCGGCGGGGGAGCTGTTTTTT
CASGAGASAGELFF
>TRBV28|NA|TRBJ2-1|TRBD2
TGTGCCAGCAGCGACTCCGGGACTAGCGGGACCTACAATGAGCAGTTCTTC
CASSDSGTSGTYNEQFF
>TRBV2|NA|TRBJ1-5|NA
TGTGCCAGCAGTGTCTGGGGCCATCAGCCCCAGCATTTT
CASSVWGHQPQHF
>TRBV19|NA|TRBJ2-6|NA
TGTGCCAGTAGTACCCAGGCTGGGGCCAACGTCCTGACTTTC
CASSTQAGANVLTF
>TRBV20-1|NA|TRBJ1-5|NA
TGCAGTGCTAGTGTGGGGGCTGACAATCAGCCCCAGCATTTT
CSASVGADNQPQHF
>TRBV6-5|NA|TRBJ2-1|NA
TGTGCCAGCAGCCGAACAAGCAATGAGCAGTTCTTC
CASSRTSNEQFF
>TRBV4-2|NA|TRBJ2-4|TRBD2
TGTGCCAGCAGCCAAGATCCCCTAGCGGGGGGCTTTGCCAAAAACATTCAGTACTTC
CASSQDPLAGGFAKNIQYF
>TRBV7-3|NA|TRBJ1-1|NA
TGTGCCAGCAGCCGGCAGAGGAACACTGAAGCTTTCTTT
CASSRQRNTEAFF
>TRBV7-6|NA|TRBJ2-3|NA
TGTGCCAGCAGCTTAGAAGTTGTTGGGGCCACAGATACGCAGTATTTT
CASSLEVVGATDTQYF
>TRBV6-5|few|TRBJ2-7|TRBD2
TGTGCCAGCAGTTCGGTCGGGGGGTTCTACGAGCAGTACTTC
CASSSVGGFYEQYF
>TRBV9|once|TRBJ2-1|NA
TGTGCCAGCAGCGAGGGGAGGATCCCCTCCTACAATGAGCAGTTCTTC
CASSEGRIPSYNEQFF
>TRBV9|NA|TRBJ2-1|NA
TGTGCCAGCAGCGTAACCCGGGGGGCGAGGGATGAGCAGTTCTTC
CASSVTRGARDEQFF
>TRBV2|once|TRBJ2-7|NA
TGTGCCATATTCGGGGGTTCGGGGTGGTGGAACGAGCAGTACTTC
CAIFGGSGWWNEQYF
>TRBV18|NA|TRBJ2-1|NA
TGTGCCAGCGCGCTGACAGCCTTCAATGAGCAGTTCTTC
CASALTAFNEQFF
>TRBV5-1|NA|TRBJ1-1|NA
TGCGCCAGCAGCTTGAACAGGGATATGAACACTGAAGCTTTCTTT
CASSLNRDMNTEAFF
>TRBV6-6|once|TRBJ2-5|TRBD1
TGTGCCAGCAGCCCCAGGGCTCCCGGGACAGGGTACGAGCGGGCACAAGAGACCCAGTACTTC
CASSPRAPGTGYERAQETQYF
>TRBV12-2|NA|TRBJ2-1|NA
TGTGCAAGTCGCTTAGAGGTACGGGGCGGGTTGTCCTACAATGAGCAGTTCTTC
CASRLEVRGGLSYNEQFF
>TRBV29-1|once|TRBJ1-5|NA
TGCAGCGTTGAAGAATTTAGCAATCAGCCCCAGCATTTT
CSVEEFSNQPQHF
>TRBV15|NA|TRBJ2-7|TRBD1
TGTGCCACCAGCAATCCGGGACAGGGTGACGAGCAGTACTTC
CATSNPGQGDEQYF
>TRBV29-1|once|TRBJ2-2|TRBD1
TGCAGCGTTGTATGGGACAGGGTCACCGGGGAGCTGTTTTTT
CSVVWDRVTGELFF
>TRBV19|NA|TRBJ2-2|TRBD2
TGTGCCAGTAGTATTAGGCTGGGACTAGCGGGAGGGCAGAACACCGGGGAGCTGTTTTTT
CASSIRLGLAGGQNTGELFF
>TRBV7-2|NA|TRBJ2-1|TRBD1
TGTGCCAGCAGCTTGACAGGGGTTGGGGTTGAGCAGTTCTTC
CASSLTGVGVEQFF
>TRBV7-3|NA|TRBJ1-1|NA
TGTGCCAGCAGCTCCTTTCGGGGCCAGGGTGTTAACACTGAAGCTTTCTTT
CASSSFRGQGVNTEAFF
>TRBV10-3|NA|TRBJ2-3|TRBD2
TGTGCCGGGGCTAGCGGGGGGAGGTCAGATACGCAGTATTTT
CAGASGGRSDTQYF
>TRBV6-6|NA|TRBJ1-1|NA
TGTGCCAGCAGTATGAAGGCCAACTGGGGTGAAGCTTTCTTT
CASSMKANWGEAFF
>TRBV11-2|NA|TRBJ2-3|TRBD1
TGTGCCAGCAGCTTAAGGGGGCTTAGGGAACCTTACACAGATACGCAGTATTTT
CASSLRGLREPYTDTQYF
>TRBV12-3/TRBV12-4|NA|TRBJ1-3|NA
TGTGCCAGCAGACCGTGGGGAAACACCATATATTTT
CASRPWGNTIYF
>TRBV7-2|NA|TRBJ2-7|TRBD2
TGTGCCAGCAGCCTCAGCGGGGGACCCTACGAGCAGTACTTC
CASSLSGGPYEQYF
>TRBV4-3|once|TRBJ2-2|TRBD2
TGCGCCAGCAGCCAAGAGCTAGGGAAAGGGTACGCTAGCGGGAGTACTACCGGGGAGCTGTTTTTT
CASSQELGKGYASGSTTGELFF
>TRBV6-5|NA|TRBJ1-2|NA
TGTGCCACCGGACACCGAGGGTCCTATGGCTACACCTTC
CATGHRGSYGYTF
>TRBV18|NA|TRBJ2-7|NA
TGTGCCAGCTCACCATCGATTTTAGACGAGCAGTACTTC
CASSPSILDEQYF
>TRBV18|once|TRBJ1-1|TRBD1
TGTGCCAGCCGGACAGGGATTGATACTGAAGCTTTCTTT
CASRTGIDTEAFF
>TRBV28|NA|TRBJ2-7|NA
TGTGCCAGCAGTTCGTCGGGGACCTACGAGCAGTACTTC
CASSSSGTYEQYF
>TRBV7-6|NA|TRBJ2-1|NA
TGTGCCAGCAGCCCAAATCTAGCGCCTACTAGCTCCTACAATGAGCAGTTCTTC
CASSPNLAPTSSYNEQFF